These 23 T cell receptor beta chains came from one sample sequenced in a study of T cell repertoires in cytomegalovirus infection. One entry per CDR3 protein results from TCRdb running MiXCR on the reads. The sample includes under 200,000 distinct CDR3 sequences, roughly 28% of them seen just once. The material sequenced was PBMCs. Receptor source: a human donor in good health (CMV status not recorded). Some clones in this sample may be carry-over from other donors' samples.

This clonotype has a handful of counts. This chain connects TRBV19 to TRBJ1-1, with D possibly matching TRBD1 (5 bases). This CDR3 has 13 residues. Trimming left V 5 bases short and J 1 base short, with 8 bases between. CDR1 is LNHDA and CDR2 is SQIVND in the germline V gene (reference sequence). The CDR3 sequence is CASSYTGNTEAFF. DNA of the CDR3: TGTGCCAGTAGTTACACAGGGAACACTGAAGCTTTCTTT.

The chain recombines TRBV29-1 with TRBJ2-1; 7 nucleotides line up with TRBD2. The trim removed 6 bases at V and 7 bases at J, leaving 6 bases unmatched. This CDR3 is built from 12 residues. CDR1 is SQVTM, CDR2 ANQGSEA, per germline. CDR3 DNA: TGCAGCGTACCGGGACTAAAGAATGAGCAGTTCTTC. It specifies CSVPGLKNEQFF.

CDR3 sequence: CASSQEEDSTNTGELFF. CDR3 DNA sequence: TGTGCCAGCAGCCAAGAGGAAGACAGCACGAACACCGGGGAGCTGTTTTTT. The rearrangement links TRBV14 to TRBJ2-2, with D maybe TRBD1 (5 bases). The germline V and J ends were trimmed by 0 bases and 0 bases, with 11 bases remaining between them. The CDR3 is 17 amino acids. Germline CDR1 reads SGHDN; CDR2 reads FVKESK.

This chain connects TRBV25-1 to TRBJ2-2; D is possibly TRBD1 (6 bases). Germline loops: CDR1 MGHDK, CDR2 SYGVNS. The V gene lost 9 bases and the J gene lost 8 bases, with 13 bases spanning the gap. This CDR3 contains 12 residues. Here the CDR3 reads CASNRVKGELFF. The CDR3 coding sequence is TGTGCCAGTAACAGGGTAAAGGGGGAGCTGTTTTTT.

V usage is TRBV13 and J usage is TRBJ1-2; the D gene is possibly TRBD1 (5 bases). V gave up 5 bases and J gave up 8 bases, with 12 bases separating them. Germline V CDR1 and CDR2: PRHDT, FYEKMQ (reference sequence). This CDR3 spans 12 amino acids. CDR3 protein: CASSLRGRGYTF. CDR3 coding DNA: TGTGCCAGCAGCCTAAGGGGCAGGGGCTACACCTTC.

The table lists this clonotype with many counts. CDR3 coding DNA: TGTGCCAGCAGCCTTCGGACTCCCCTCGGCACAGATACGCAGTATTTT. Residues: CASSLRTPLGTDTQYF. This rearrangement joins TRBV7-2 to TRBJ2-3; tentative D call: TRBD2 (5 bases). Germline CDR1 SGHTA, CDR2 FQGNSA. This CDR3 has 16 amino acids. V lost 5 bases and J 1 base, leaving 16 bases between the germline ends. The complete variable domain, with remaining parts taken from reference TRBV7-2 and TRBJ2-3, reads GAGVSQSPSNKVTEKGKDVELRCDPISGHTALYWYRQSLGQGLEFLIYFQGNSAPDKSGLPSDRFSAERTGGSVSTLTIQRTQQEDSAVYLCASSLRTPLGTDTQYFGPGTRLTVL.

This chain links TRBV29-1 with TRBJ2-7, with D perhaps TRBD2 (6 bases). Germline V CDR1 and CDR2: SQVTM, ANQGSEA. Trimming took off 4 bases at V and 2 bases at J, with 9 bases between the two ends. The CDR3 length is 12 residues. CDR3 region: CSVVGGAYEQYF. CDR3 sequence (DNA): TGCAGCGTTGTGGGGGGAGCCTACGAGCAGTACTTC.

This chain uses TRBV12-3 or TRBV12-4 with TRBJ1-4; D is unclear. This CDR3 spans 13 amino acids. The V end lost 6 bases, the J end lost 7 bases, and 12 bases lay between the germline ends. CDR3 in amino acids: CASRTYSGEKLFF. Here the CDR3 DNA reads TGTGCCAGCAGGACCTATTCGGGTGAAAAACTGTTTTTT.

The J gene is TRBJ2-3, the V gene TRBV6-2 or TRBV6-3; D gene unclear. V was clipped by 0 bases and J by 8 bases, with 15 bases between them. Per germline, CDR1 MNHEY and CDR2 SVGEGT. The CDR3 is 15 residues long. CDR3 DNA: TGTGCCAGCAGTTACTCGGAGCTAGTGGAAGGTACGCAGTATTTT. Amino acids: CASSYSELVEGTQYF.

CDR3 residues: CASSLAYWGKEPEAFF. CDR3 in DNA: TGTGCCAGCAGCTTAGCGTACTGGGGGAAGGAGCCTGAAGCTTTCTTT. This sequence joins TRBV7-2 and TRBJ1-1; weak D call: TRBD1 (5 bases). V was shortened by 0 bases and J by 6 bases, with 17 bases between the two germline ends. This CDR3 is built from 16 residues. Looked up from germline, CDR1 is SGHTA and CDR2 is FQGNSA.

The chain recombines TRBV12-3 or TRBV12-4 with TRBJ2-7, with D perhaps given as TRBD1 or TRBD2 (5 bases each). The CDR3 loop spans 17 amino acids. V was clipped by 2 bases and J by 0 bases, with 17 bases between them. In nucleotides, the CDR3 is TGTGCCAGCAGTTTAAAGGGACGGGTTACCAGCTCCTACGAGCAGTACTTC. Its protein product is CASSLKGRVTSSYEQYF.

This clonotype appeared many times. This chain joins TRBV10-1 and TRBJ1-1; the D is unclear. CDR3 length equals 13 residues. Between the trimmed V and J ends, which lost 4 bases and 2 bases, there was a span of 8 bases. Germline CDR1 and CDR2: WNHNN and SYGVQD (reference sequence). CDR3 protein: CASSAGRNTEAFF. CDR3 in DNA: TGCGCCAGCAGTGCGGGGAGAAACACTGAAGCTTTCTTT.

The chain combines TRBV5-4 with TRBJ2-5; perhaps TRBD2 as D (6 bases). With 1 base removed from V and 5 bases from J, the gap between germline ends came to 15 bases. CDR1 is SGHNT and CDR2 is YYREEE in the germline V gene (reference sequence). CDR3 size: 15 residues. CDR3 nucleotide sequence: TGTGCCAGCAGCTTGCGGCGGGGACCTGGCGAGACCCAGTACTTC. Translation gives CASSLRRGPGETQYF.

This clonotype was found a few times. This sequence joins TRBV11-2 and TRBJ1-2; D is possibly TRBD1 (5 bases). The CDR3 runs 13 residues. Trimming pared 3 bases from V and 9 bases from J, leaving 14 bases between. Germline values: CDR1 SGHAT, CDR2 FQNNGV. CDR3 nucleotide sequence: TGTGCCAGCAGCTTCGGGACCCGAGGCAGCTACACCTTC. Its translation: CASSFGTRGSYTF.

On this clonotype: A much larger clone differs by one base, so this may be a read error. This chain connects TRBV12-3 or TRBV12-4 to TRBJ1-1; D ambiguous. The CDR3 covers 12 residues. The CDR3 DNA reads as TGTGCCAGCAGTCGGACTTACACTGCAGCTTTCTTT. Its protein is CASSRTYTAAFF.

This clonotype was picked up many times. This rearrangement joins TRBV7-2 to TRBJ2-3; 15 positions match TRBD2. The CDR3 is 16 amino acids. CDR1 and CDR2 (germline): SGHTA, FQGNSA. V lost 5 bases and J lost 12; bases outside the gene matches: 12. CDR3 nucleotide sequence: TGTGCCAGCAGCACGACGCCGGGACTAGCGGGGGGCGTACAGTATTTT. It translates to CASSTTPGLAGGVQYF.

The CDR3: CSARGGGAEETQYF. CDR3 sequence (DNA): TGCAGTGCCCGCGGGGGGGGAGCGGAAGAGACCCAGTACTTC. The chain uses TRBV20-1 and TRBJ2-5, with TRBD2 matching over 9 bases. The J segment lost 3 bases and the V segment lost 6 bases, leaving 8 bases of the junction unmatched. Germline V gene data show CDR1 as DFQATT and CDR2 as SNEGSKA (reference sequence). This CDR3 contains 14 residues.

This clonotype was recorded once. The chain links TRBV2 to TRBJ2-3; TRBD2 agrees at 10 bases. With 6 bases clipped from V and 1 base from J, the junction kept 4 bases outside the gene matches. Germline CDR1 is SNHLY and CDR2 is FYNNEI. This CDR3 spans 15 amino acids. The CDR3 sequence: CASRERGGGTDTQYF. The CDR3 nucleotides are TGTGCCAGCAGGGAGCGGGGGGGAGGCACAGATACGCAGTATTTT. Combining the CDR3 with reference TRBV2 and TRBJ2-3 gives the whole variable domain EPEVTQTPSHQVTQMGQEVILRCVPISNHLYFYWYRQILGQKVEFLVSFYNNEISEKSEIFDDQFSVERPDGSNFTLKIRSTKLEDSAMYFCASRERGGGTDTQYFGPGTRLTVL.

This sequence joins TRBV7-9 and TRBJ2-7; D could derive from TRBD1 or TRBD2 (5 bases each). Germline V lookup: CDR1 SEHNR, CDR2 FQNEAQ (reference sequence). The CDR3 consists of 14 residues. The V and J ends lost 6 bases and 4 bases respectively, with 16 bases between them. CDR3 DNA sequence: TGTGCCAGCAGTCTCGGGACGACCGCTTACGAGCAGTACTTC. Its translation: CASSLGTTAYEQYF.

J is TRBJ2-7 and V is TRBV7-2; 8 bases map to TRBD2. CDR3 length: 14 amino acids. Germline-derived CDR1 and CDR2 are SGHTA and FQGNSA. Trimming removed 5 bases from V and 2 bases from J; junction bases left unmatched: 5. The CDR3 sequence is CASSRTGGAYEQYF. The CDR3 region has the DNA TGTGCCAGCAGCCGGACCGGGGGGGCCTACGAGCAGTACTTC.

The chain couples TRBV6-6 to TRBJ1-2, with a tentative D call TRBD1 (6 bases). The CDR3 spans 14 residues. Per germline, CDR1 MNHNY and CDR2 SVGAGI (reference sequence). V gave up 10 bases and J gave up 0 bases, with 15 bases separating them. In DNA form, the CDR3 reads TGTGCCATCAACAAAGGGGGGCCTAACTATGGCTACACCTTC. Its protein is CAINKGGPNYGYTF.

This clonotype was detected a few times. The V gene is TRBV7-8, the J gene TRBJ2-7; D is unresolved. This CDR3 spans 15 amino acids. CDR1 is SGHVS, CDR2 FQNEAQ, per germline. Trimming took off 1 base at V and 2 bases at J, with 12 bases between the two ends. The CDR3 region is CASSLVRVGPYEQYF. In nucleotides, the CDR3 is TGTGCCAGCAGCTTAGTCCGGGTGGGTCCCTACGAGCAGTACTTC.

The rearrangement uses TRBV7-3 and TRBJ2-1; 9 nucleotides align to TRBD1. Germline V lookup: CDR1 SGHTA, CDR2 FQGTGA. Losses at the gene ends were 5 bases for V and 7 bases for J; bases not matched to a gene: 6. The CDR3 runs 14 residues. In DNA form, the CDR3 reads TGTGCCAGCAGCCCAAGGGACAGGGAAAATGAGCAGTTCTTC. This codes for CASSPRDRENEQFF.